This is a list of T cell receptor beta chains from one sample in a study of blood T cell repertoires in COVID-19. The assay was immunoSEQ multiplex PCR, and TCRdb's table has in-frame clones only and misses some. The sample gives about 380,000 clones, approximately 89% of which show up once; approximately 1.2% is in the top ten. The sample consisted of PBMCs or T cells enriched from blood (not recorded which). All receptors come from a man aged 25-40 years who had recovered from COVID-19. The CDR3 runs from the conserved cysteine through the conserved F or W. The order of the fields is clone size, J gene, D gene, V gene, CDR3 DNA, CDR3 protein. D genes are given only for firm matches. A row's size may be missing; if present it is once, few, many or a size class.

abundance: NA; j_gene: TRBJ2-1; d_gene: TRBD2; v_gene: TRBV11-3; CDR3nt: TGTGCCAGCAGCCTAGGGGGACTAGCGGTAACTGAGCAGTTCTTC; CDR3aa: CASSLGGLAVTEQFF
abundance: NA; j_gene: TRBJ2-4; d_gene: NA; v_gene: TRBV5-6; CDR3nt: TGTGCCAGCAGCTGGGCAGCCAAAAACATTCAGTACTTC; CDR3aa: CASSWAAKNIQYF
abundance: NA; j_gene: TRBJ1-4; d_gene: NA; v_gene: TRBV15; CDR3nt: TGTGCCACCAGCAGAGTGGGCGCAACTAATGAAAAACTGTTTTTT; CDR3aa: CATSRVGATNEKLFF
abundance: NA; j_gene: TRBJ2-7; d_gene: TRBD1; v_gene: TRBV2; CDR3nt: TGTGCCAGCAGATTCAACAGGGGCCTCTACGAGCAGTACTTC; CDR3aa: CASRFNRGLYEQYF
abundance: NA; j_gene: TRBJ1-1; d_gene: NA; v_gene: TRBV5-1; CDR3nt: TGCGCCAGCAGCTTAATACAGGGGAACACTGAAGCTTTCTTT; CDR3aa: CASSLIQGNTEAFF
abundance: NA; j_gene: TRBJ2-2; d_gene: NA; v_gene: TRBV30; CDR3nt: TGTGCCTGGAGTGCTACCAACGCGGAGCTGTTTTTT; CDR3aa: CAWSATNAELFF
abundance: NA; j_gene: TRBJ1-2; d_gene: NA; v_gene: TRBV4-1; CDR3nt: TGCGCCAGCAGCCAAGTGGACAGACTTAACTATGGCTACACCTTC; CDR3aa: CASSQVDRLNYGYTF
abundance: NA; j_gene: TRBJ1-3; d_gene: NA; v_gene: TRBV2; CDR3nt: TGTGCCAGCAGTCCAGGGCCTGGAAACACCATATATTTT; CDR3aa: CASSPGPGNTIYF
abundance: NA; j_gene: TRBJ1-2; d_gene: NA; v_gene: TRBV14; CDR3nt: TGTGCCAGCAGCCAAGTCCCTCAGTCCACCTATGGCTACACCTTC; CDR3aa: CASSQVPQSTYGYTF
abundance: NA; j_gene: TRBJ1-5; d_gene: NA; v_gene: TRBV27; CDR3nt: TGTGCCAGCAGTTTGGGCAGCAATCAGCCCCAGCATTTT; CDR3aa: CASSLGSNQPQHF
abundance: NA; j_gene: TRBJ1-4; d_gene: NA; v_gene: TRBV19; CDR3nt: TGTGCCAGCCCCCGTGCCGTCGACAGGTCGAATGAAAAACTGTTTTTT; CDR3aa: CASPRAVDRSNEKLFF
abundance: NA; j_gene: TRBJ1-2; d_gene: NA; v_gene: TRBV28; CDR3nt: TGTGCCAGCAGTTTACAGGGGAACTATGGCTACACCTTC; CDR3aa: CASSLQGNYGYTF
abundance: few; j_gene: TRBJ1-4; d_gene: TRBD1; v_gene: TRBV15; CDR3nt: TGTGCCACCAGCAAGACAGGGCCTAATGAAAAACTGTTTTTT; CDR3aa: CATSKTGPNEKLFF
abundance: once; j_gene: TRBJ2-5; d_gene: NA; v_gene: TRBV7-6; CDR3nt: TGTGCCAGCAGCTTAGAGGCAGGGGCGAGGGAGACCCAGTACTTC; CDR3aa: CASSLEAGARETQYF
abundance: once; j_gene: TRBJ2-7; d_gene: NA; v_gene: TRBV25-1; CDR3nt: TGTGCCAGCACCTACCCTTACACGGGGGAGCAGTACTTC; CDR3aa: CASTYPYTGEQYF
abundance: NA; j_gene: TRBJ2-1; d_gene: TRBD2; v_gene: TRBV9; CDR3nt: TGTGCCAGCAGCGTAGACCCGGGACTAGGGAACAATGAGCAGTTCTTC; CDR3aa: CASSVDPGLGNNEQFF
abundance: NA; j_gene: TRBJ1-4; d_gene: TRBD1; v_gene: TRBV5-1; CDR3nt: TGCGCCAGCAGCTACCAAGGACAGGGGGGGAATGAAAAACTGTTTTTT; CDR3aa: CASSYQGQGGNEKLFF
abundance: NA; j_gene: TRBJ1-3; d_gene: NA; v_gene: TRBV4-1; CDR3nt: TGCGCCAGCAGCCAGGCACAGGGATCCGGAAACACCATATATTTT; CDR3aa: CASSQAQGSGNTIYF
abundance: NA; j_gene: TRBJ1-2; d_gene: NA; v_gene: TRBV6-5; CDR3nt: TGTGCCAGCAGGCCTGGACAGCTCAACGGCTACACCTTC; CDR3aa: CASRPGQLNGYTF
abundance: NA; j_gene: TRBJ2-7; d_gene: NA; v_gene: TRBV30; CDR3nt: TGTGCCTGGAGTAAGGCGGGCGAGCAGTACTTC; CDR3aa: CAWSKAGEQYF
abundance: NA; j_gene: TRBJ2-7; d_gene: NA; v_gene: TRBV27; CDR3nt: TGTGCCAGCAGTTCCGACAGGTCTTACTACGAGCAGTACTTC; CDR3aa: CASSSDRSYYEQYF
abundance: NA; j_gene: TRBJ2-2; d_gene: TRBD1; v_gene: TRBV29-1; CDR3nt: TGCAGCGTTGAACGGGACAGGGGTACCGGGGAGCTGTTTTTT; CDR3aa: CSVERDRGTGELFF
abundance: NA; j_gene: TRBJ1-3; d_gene: NA; v_gene: TRBV9; CDR3nt: TGTGCCAGCAGCGTAAGCAGGGATACCACCATATATTTT; CDR3aa: CASSVSRDTTIYF
abundance: once; j_gene: TRBJ1-4; d_gene: NA; v_gene: TRBV6-5; CDR3nt: TGTGCCAGCAGTTACTCTTCAGGGAGGAGAGATGAAAAACTGTTTTTT; CDR3aa: CASSYSSGRRDEKLFF
abundance: NA; j_gene: TRBJ2-3; d_gene: TRBD2; v_gene: TRBV7-2; CDR3nt: TGTGCCGGTAAAGCGGGGGGGTCCACAGATACGCAGTATTTT; CDR3aa: CAGKAGGSTDTQYF
abundance: NA; j_gene: TRBJ1-1; d_gene: TRBD1; v_gene: TRBV5-1; CDR3nt: TGCGCCAGCAGCTTGGTCGGGACAGGGGGCGCGTATGGTTTCTTT; CDR3aa: CASSLVGTGGAYGFF
abundance: few; j_gene: TRBJ1-2; d_gene: NA; v_gene: TRBV18; CDR3nt: TGTGCCAGCTCACCTCAGGGGATAGATGGCTACACCTTC; CDR3aa: CASSPQGIDGYTF
abundance: NA; j_gene: TRBJ1-1; d_gene: NA; v_gene: TRBV5-1; CDR3nt: TGCGCCAGCCGATATATCTCAGGGGTAAACACTGAAGCTTTCTTT; CDR3aa: CASRYISGVNTEAFF
abundance: NA; j_gene: TRBJ2-1; d_gene: TRBD2; v_gene: TRBV29-1; CDR3nt: TGCAGCGTTGAAAAAACTAGCGGGGGTGGTGAGCAGTTCTTC; CDR3aa: CSVEKTSGGGEQFF
abundance: NA; j_gene: TRBJ1-3; d_gene: NA; v_gene: TRBV4-1; CDR3nt: TGCGCCAGCAGCCAAGATAGCCAAGGGACATTCTCTGGAAACACCATATATTTT; CDR3aa: CASSQDSQGTFSGNTIYF
abundance: NA; j_gene: TRBJ1-2; d_gene: NA; v_gene: TRBV2; CDR3nt: TGTGCCAGATCCGGGATTCAGAACTATGGCTACACCTTC; CDR3aa: CARSGIQNYGYTF
abundance: NA; j_gene: TRBJ2-3; d_gene: TRBD2; v_gene: TRBV4-1; CDR3nt: TGCGCCAGCAGCAACGGACTAGCGGGGGGCACAGATACGCAGTATTTT; CDR3aa: CASSNGLAGGTDTQYF
abundance: NA; j_gene: TRBJ1-4; d_gene: NA; v_gene: TRBV4-1; CDR3nt: TGCGCCAGCAGCCAAGATCCCTTAGACAGCCTATCGAATGAAAAACTGTTTTTT; CDR3aa: CASSQDPLDSLSNEKLFF
abundance: NA; j_gene: TRBJ2-7; d_gene: TRBD1; v_gene: TRBV9; CDR3nt: TGTGCCAGCAGCCCAGAGGGGGCCCGCGAGCAGTACTTC; CDR3aa: CASSPEGAREQYF
abundance: NA; j_gene: TRBJ1-1; d_gene: NA; v_gene: TRBV10-3; CDR3nt: TGTGCCATCAGTTCTGGGGGCCGGAACACTGAAGCTTTCTTT; CDR3aa: CAISSGGRNTEAFF
abundance: NA; j_gene: TRBJ1-1; d_gene: NA; v_gene: TRBV4-1; CDR3nt: TGCGCCAGCAGCCCCTATGAGGGCACTGAAGCTTTCTTT; CDR3aa: CASSPYEGTEAFF
abundance: once; j_gene: TRBJ1-1; d_gene: NA; v_gene: TRBV28; CDR3nt: TGTGCCAGCAGTTTAGGAGCGGGCCCGGGGACTGAAGCTTTCTTT; CDR3aa: CASSLGAGPGTEAFF